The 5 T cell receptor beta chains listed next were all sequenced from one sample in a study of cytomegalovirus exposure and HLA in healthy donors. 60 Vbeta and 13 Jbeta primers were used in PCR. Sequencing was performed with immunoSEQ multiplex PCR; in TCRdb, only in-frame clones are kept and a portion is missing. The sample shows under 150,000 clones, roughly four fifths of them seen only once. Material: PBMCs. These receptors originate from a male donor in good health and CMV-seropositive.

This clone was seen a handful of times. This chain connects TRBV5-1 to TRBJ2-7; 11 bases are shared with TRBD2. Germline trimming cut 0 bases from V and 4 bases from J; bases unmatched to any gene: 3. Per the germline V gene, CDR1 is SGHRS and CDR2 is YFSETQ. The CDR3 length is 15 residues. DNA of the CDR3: TGCGCCAGCAGCTTGGCCGGGACTAGCGGATACGAGCAGTACTTC. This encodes CASSLAGTSGYEQYF.

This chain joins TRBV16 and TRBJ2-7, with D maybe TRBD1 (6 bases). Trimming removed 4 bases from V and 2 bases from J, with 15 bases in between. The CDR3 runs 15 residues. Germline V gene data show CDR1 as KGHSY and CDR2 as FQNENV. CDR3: CASSLFTGQAYEQYF. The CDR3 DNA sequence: TGTGCCAGCAGCCTTTTCACAGGGCAGGCCTACGAGCAGTACTTC.

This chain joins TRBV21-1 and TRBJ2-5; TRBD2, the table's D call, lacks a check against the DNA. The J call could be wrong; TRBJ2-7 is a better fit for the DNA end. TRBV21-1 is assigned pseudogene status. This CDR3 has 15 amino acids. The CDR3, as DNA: TGTGCCATCCTTGTCTCCGGGACTGGGTCCTACGAGCAGTACTTC. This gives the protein CAILVSGTGSYEQYF.

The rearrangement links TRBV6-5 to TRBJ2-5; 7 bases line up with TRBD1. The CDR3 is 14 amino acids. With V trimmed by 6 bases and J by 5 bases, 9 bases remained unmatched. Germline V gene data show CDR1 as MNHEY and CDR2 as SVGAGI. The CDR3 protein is CASRPSQGTETQYF. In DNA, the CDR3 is TGTGCCAGCAGGCCTTCACAGGGGACGGAGACCCAGTACTTC.

The DNA for the CDR3 is TGCAGTGCTGGCGAGGTCGCTGAAGCTTTCTTT. As protein: CSAGEVAEAFF. The chain links TRBV20-1 to TRBJ1-1; no reliable D call. V gave up 5 bases and J gave up 6 bases, with 10 bases separating them. The CDR3 length is 11 residues. Germline assignment: CDR1 DFQATT and CDR2 SNEGSKA (reference sequence).